The TCR beta chain described here comes from a study of monozygotic twins with inflammatory bowel disease. Findings and limits, study-wide: Especially where disease activity was present, IBD patients had fewer clonotypes in common with others than healthy twins did.

CDR3 length: 18 amino acids. Germline lookup yields CDR1 MGHDK and CDR2 SYGVNS. For each CDR3 protein, TCRdb gives one entry from its re-call of the 5' RACE reads, without DNA. The sample table sets out more than 350,000 distinct CDR3 sequences. As to this clonotype: The antigen remains undetermined.

The chain combines TRBV25-1 with TRBJ2-2; with no DNA, the TCRdb D assignment of TRBD1 cannot be verified. The sample consisted of blood. The receptor's source is a human donor with ulcerative colitis or Crohn's disease, or a healthy co-twin of an affected twin (not recorded which). CDR3 sequence reads: CASNLNRTGQGNIGELFF.